These 8 T cell receptor beta chains originate from one sample sequenced in a study of cytomegalovirus exposure and HLA in healthy donors. Produced via immunoSEQ multiplex PCR; TCRdb's table is partial and in-frame only. The data contain fewer than 250,000 clones, around nine tenths of them singletons. The specimen sequenced was PBMCs. Receptors originate from a young man in good health and CMV-seronegative.

This chain connects TRBV5-1 to TRBJ2-3, with 9 bases lining up with TRBD2. This CDR3 comprises 18 residues. V was pared by 0 bases and J by 4 bases, with 12 bases of the junction left unmatched. Per germline, CDR1 SGHRS and CDR2 YFSETQ. The CDR3 nucleotides are TGCGCCAGCAGCTTGGAGGTCCGGCGGGAGGGGGCACCAGATACGCAGTATTTT. Residues: CASSLEVRREGAPDTQYF.

The rearrangement links TRBV18 to TRBJ2-3; TRBD2 matches at 11 bases. CDR3 size: 15 residues. The germline V gene encodes CDR1 KGHSH and CDR2 LQKENI. The V gene end was trimmed by 4 bases and the J gene end by 4 bases; junction bases not matched to a gene: 4. As DNA, the CDR3 is TGTGCCAGCTCACGCCTAGCGGGGGGCCCAGATACGCAGTATTTT. This encodes CASSRLAGGPDTQYF.

The chain links TRBV11-3 to TRBJ2-1; weak D call: TRBD2 (6 bases). V lost 5 bases, J lost 3 bases, and 11 bases lay in between. The germline gives CDR1 SGHNT, CDR2 YENEEA. This CDR3 has 14 residues. CDR3 nucleotides: TGTGCCAGCAGCGAGGGACTGGACTACAATGAGCAGTTCTTC. Its translation is CASSEGLDYNEQFF.

CDR3 loop: CASRTGALGYEQYF. The CDR3 nucleotides read TGTGCCAGCAGGACAGGGGCGTTGGGGTACGAGCAGTACTTC. This chain uses TRBV6-5 with TRBJ2-7, with 8 nucleotides matching TRBD1. The germline V gene encodes CDR1 MNHEY and CDR2 SVGAGI. The CDR3 consists of 14 residues. After removal of 6 bases from V and 4 bases from J, the junction contained 8 bases not matched to a gene.

The chain has TRBV7-8 and TRBJ1-5, with D perhaps matching TRBD1 (6 bases). The germline gives CDR1 SGHVS, CDR2 FQNEAQ. The CDR3 has 15 amino acids. Trimming stripped 3 bases from V and 8 bases from J, with 17 bases between. The CDR3 DNA reads TGTGCCAGCAGCTTGGGAAGAGGGGGAGCGAAGCCCCAGCATTTT. Translating it yields CASSLGRGGAKPQHF.

This clone was picked up one time. The chain has TRBV5-6 and TRBJ2-5; 7 bases line up with TRBD2. Looked up from germline, CDR1 is SGHDT and CDR2 is YYEEEE. V was clipped by 3 bases and J by 2 bases; unmatched bases: 7. CDR3 length: 15 amino acids. CDR3 in DNA: TGTGCCAGCAGCTCCCGACTAGCTAATCAAGAGACCCAGTACTTC. This sequence encodes CASSSRLANQETQYF.

V usage is TRBV6-5 and J usage is TRBJ1-1, with D unresolved. V lost 2 bases to trimming and J lost 2 bases, with 9 bases between them. Germline V CDR1 and CDR2: MNHEY, SVGAGI. CDR3 length equals 14 residues. The CDR3 reads CASSYGSSNTEAFF. In DNA form, the CDR3 reads TGTGCCAGCAGTTACGGGAGTTCTAACACTGAAGCTTTCTTT.

This clone appeared a few times. The chain has TRBV29-1 and TRBJ2-2, with D unresolved. The CDR3 spans 10 residues. Germline V CDR1 and CDR2: SQVTM, ANQGSEA. V lost 7 bases and J 8 bases, leaving 8 bases between the germline ends. This chain's CDR3 is CSGFRGELFF. The CDR3 DNA is TGCAGCGGATTTAGAGGGGAGCTGTTTTTT.